These 10 T cell receptor beta chains share one sample of origin, sequenced in a study of OX40 agonist ivuxolimab in advanced cancers. Sequenced by immunoSEQ multiplex PCR; TCRdb stores in-frame clones only, minus some. The repertoire holds approximately 80,000 clones, with less than 95% as singletons. The sequencing here drew on CD4+ or CD8+ T cells sorted from blood, taken in a trial of the OX40 agonist ivuxolimab. The receptor source for this set is an adult with an advanced solid tumor such as melanoma, head and neck, liver or kidney cancer.

The V call is TRBV4-2, the J call TRBJ1-5; the D is unclear. Deletions cut 5 bases from V and 3 bases from J, with 14 bases between. Germline CDR1 and CDR2: LGHNA and YNFKEQ. The CDR3 sequence is 15 residues long. CDR3 DNA sequence: TGTGCCAGCAGCTTGGACTTGGGTGTCAATCAGCCCCAGCATTTT. Its translation is CASSLDLGVNQPQHF.

The V call is TRBV27, the J call TRBJ2-7; D may be TRBD2 (6 bases). V lost 8 bases to trimming and J lost 0 bases, with 11 bases between them. The CDR3 is made up of 13 amino acids. Germline V gene data show CDR1 as MNHEY and CDR2 as SMNVEV (reference sequence). The CDR3 DNA sequence: TGTGCCAGCGCGATAGCGGTCTCCTACGAGCAGTACTTC. Translation gives CASAIAVSYEQYF.

This chain links TRBV10-2 with TRBJ1-1, with TRBD1 as a possible D gene (5 bases). CDR3 length equals 13 residues. Germline V lookup: CDR1 WSHSY, CDR2 SAAADI. The ends were cut back, 5 bases at V and 5 bases at J, with 12 bases in the middle. In nucleotides, the CDR3 is TGCGCCAGCAGTCAGGGAATTTTTACTGAAGCTTTCTTT. As protein: CASSQGIFTEAFF.

In its sample, this clone was seen once. The rearrangement uses TRBV28 and TRBJ2-2, with unresolved D. The CDR3 has 13 amino acids. V shed 6 bases and J shed 1 base, with 6 bases lying between them. Germline V gene sequence: CDR1 MDHEN, CDR2 SYDVKM. The CDR3 reads CASRSENTGELFF. CDR3 sequence (DNA): TGTGCCAGCAGAAGCGAGAACACCGGGGAGCTGTTTTTT. Based on the CDR3 plus reference TRBV28 and TRBJ2-2, the full variable domain is DVKVTQSSRYLVKRTGEKVFLECVQDMDHENMFWYRQDPGLGLRLIYFSYDVKMKEKGDIPEGYSVSREKKERFSLILESASTNQTSMYLCASRSENTGELFFGEGSRLTVL.

This clone occurred once. V gene TRBV28 combines with J gene TRBJ1-2; D is unresolved. CDR1 and CDR2 (germline): MDHEN, SYDVKM. The CDR3 covers 14 residues. The V end lost 8 bases, the J end lost 3 bases, and 16 bases lay between the germline ends. CDR3 region: CASSRQGSYYGYTF. The CDR3 region has the DNA TGTGCCAGCTCCAGACAAGGTTCCTACTATGGCTACACCTTC.

This chain links TRBV7-9 with TRBJ2-5; D gene unclear. The CDR3 is 14 amino acids. The germline gives CDR1 SEHNR, CDR2 FQNEAQ (reference sequence). V was pared by 7 bases and J by 5 bases, with 17 bases between. The CDR3 is CASNPAPAEETQYF. The CDR3 bases are TGTGCCAGCAACCCCGCCCCGGCGGAGGAGACCCAGTACTTC.

The genes are TRBV28 and TRBJ2-7, with 8 bases aligning to TRBD1. Germline CDR1 MDHEN, CDR2 SYDVKM. This CDR3 is built from 14 residues. The V gene end was trimmed by 8 bases and the J gene end by 2 bases; junction bases not matched to a gene: 8. CDR3 sequence reads: CASGTGGTAYEQYF. The CDR3 nucleotides read TGTGCCAGCGGAACAGGGGGTACGGCCTACGAGCAGTACTTC.

This chain links TRBV4-1 with TRBJ2-3; the D gene could be TRBD1 or TRBD2 (6 bases each). Germline V gene data show CDR1 as MGHRA and CDR2 as YSYEKL. The V and J ends lost 3 bases and 3 bases respectively, with 10 bases between them. The CDR3 has 14 amino acids. The CDR3 reads CASSHGGGTDTQYF. The CDR3 region has the DNA TGCGCCAGCAGCCACGGAGGGGGGACAGATACGCAGTATTTT.

This chain joins TRBV19 and TRBJ2-2; no reliable D call. Trimming cost V 6 bases and J 6 bases, with 8 bases left between them. Germline V gene lookup returns CDR1 LNHDA and CDR2 SQIVND (reference sequence). The CDR3 runs 12 residues. The DNA for the CDR3 is TGTGCCAGTAGCGCCGGGTCCGGGGAGCTGTTTTTT. Its protein is CASSAGSGELFF.

The chain links TRBV4-2 to TRBJ2-6; a possible D gene is TRBD1 (6 bases). The V and J ends lost 0 bases and 2 bases respectively, with 8 bases between them. Germline V gives CDR1 LGHNA, CDR2 YNFKEQ. This CDR3 contains 16 residues. In DNA, the CDR3 is TGTGCCAGCAGCCAAGAAACAGGGACTGGGGCCAACGTCCTGACTTTC. This encodes CASSQETGTGANVLTF.